This is a list of T cell receptor beta chains from one sample in a study of identical twins. MiXCR was run by TCRdb on the 5' RACE reads, yielding one entry per CDR3 protein. Counted here are more than 200,000 distinct CDR3 sequences, less than 9.5% occurring once; the ten biggest clones make up just over 5%. Sequencing was performed on memory (CD45RO+) T cells sorted from blood. The source is a woman younger than 30 in good health. Each CDR3 is given with its conserved first and last residue. The D gene is left open where the match is weak. The size entry is marked missing in some rows and otherwise reads once, few, many or a size class.

v_gene	j_gene	abundance	d_gene	CDR3aa	CDR3nt
TRBV7-9	TRBJ2-6	many	NA	CASSSPASASGANVLTF	TGTGCCAGCAGCTCCCCCGCGTCAGCGTCTGGGGCCAACGTCCTGACTTTC
TRBV5-1	TRBJ2-1	many	TRBD2	CASSLGLAGGGQGEQFF	TGCGCCAGCAGCTTGGGACTAGCGGGTGGAGGTCAGGGTGAGCAGTTCTTC
TRBV5-1	TRBJ2-3	NA	TRBD1	CASSPTGTAPDTQYF	TGCGCCAGCAGCCCCACAGGGACAGCTCCAGATACGCAGTATTTT
TRBV12-3/TRBV12-4	TRBJ1-4	NA	TRBD1	CASSSGTGSEKLFF	TGTGCCAGCAGTTCGGGGACAGGGAGTGAAAAACTGTTTTTT
TRBV7-9	TRBJ1-2	NA	NA	CASSHEGLIYGYTF	TGTGCCAGCAGCCACGAGGGGCTGATCTATGGCTACACCTTC
TRBV12-3/TRBV12-4	TRBJ1-5	few	NA	CASSSDRFNQPQHF	TGTGCCAGCAGTTCCGACAGGTTTAATCAGCCCCAGCATTTT
TRBV2	TRBJ1-4	few	NA	CASSFHATNEKLFF	TGTGCCAGCAGTTTTCACGCAACTAATGAAAAACTGTTTTTT
TRBV29-1	TRBJ2-3	NA	TRBD2	CSGRGGSGSVDTQYF	TGCAGCGGGCGGGGCGGTAGCGGGAGTGTCGATACGCAGTATTTT
TRBV29-1	TRBJ2-7	NA	NA	CSVGKSSTYEQYF	TGCAGCGTTGGGAAGAGCTCAACCTACGAGCAGTACTTC
TRBV7-9	TRBJ1-1	few	NA	CASSSGRIGAFF	TGTGCCAGCAGCTCCGGCAGGATTGGGGCTTTCTTT
TRBV7-2	TRBJ2-1	few	NA	CASSWLAYNEQFF	TGTGCCAGCAGCTGGCTAGCATACAATGAGCAGTTCTTC
TRBV11-2	TRBJ2-2	few	NA	CASSWGRGYTGELFF	TGTGCCAGCAGCTGGGGGCGGGGTTACACCGGGGAGCTGTTTTTT
TRBV6-2/TRBV6-3	TRBJ2-7	NA	NA	CASSIQGSYEQYF	TGTGCCAGCAGTATCCAGGGTTCCTACGAGCAGTACTTC
TRBV20-1	TRBJ2-3	many	TRBD1	CSARDPGTDDSDTQYF	TGCAGTGCTAGAGACCCCGGGACAGACGATTCAGATACGCAGTATTTT
TRBV2	TRBJ2-7	few	NA	CASRTTLGYEQYF	TGTGCCAGCAGGACAACTCTAGGATACGAGCAGTACTTC
TRBV6-1	TRBJ1-4	NA	TRBD1	CASSRQTGVSEKLFF	TGTGCCAGCAGTAGACAGACAGGGGTCTCTGAAAAACTGTTTTTT
TRBV2	TRBJ2-7	few	NA	CASSAGQGFHEQYF	TGTGCCAGCAGTGCAGGTCAGGGGTTCCACGAGCAGTACTTC
TRBV20-1	TRBJ2-7	NA	TRBD1	CSARDRTGFYEQYF	TGCAGTGCTAGAGATCGGACAGGATTTTACGAGCAGTACTTC
TRBV5-1	TRBJ2-3	few	NA	CASSLEGGSLGDTQYF	TGCGCCAGCAGCTTGGAGGGGGGTTCGCTAGGAGATACGCAGTATTTT
TRBV12-3/TRBV12-4	TRBJ1-1	many	NA	CASSSGDYSEAFF	TGTGCCAGCAGTTCGGGGGACTATTCTGAAGCTTTCTTT
TRBV7-2	TRBJ1-4	few	TRBD1	CASSFRTGKDRKLFF	TGTGCCAGCAGCTTCAGGACAGGGAAGGATCGAAAACTGTTTTTT
TRBV7-2	TRBJ2-3	NA	NA	CASSSGTSPADTQYF	TGTGCCAGCAGCTCCGGGACCTCACCAGCAGATACGCAGTATTTT
TRBV4-2	TRBJ2-2	many	NA	CASSQDAVFTGELFF	TGTGCCAGCAGCCAAGACGCGGTCTTCACCGGGGAGCTGTTTTTT
TRBV20-1	TRBJ1-2	few	NA	CSATIREGFWGYTF	TGCAGTGCTACGATCAGGGAGGGGTTTTGGGGCTACACCTTC
TRBV15	TRBJ2-4	NA	TRBD1	CATHPGGAGKNIQYF	TGTGCCACCCACCCAGGGGGCGCAGGCAAAAACATTCAGTACTTC
TRBV20-1	TRBJ1-3	NA	NA	CSASDRSLGTIYF	TGCAGTGCTTCCGACAGGTCCCTGGGCACCATATATTTT
TRBV27	TRBJ1-2	many	TRBD1	CASSKGQGGGYTF	TGTGCCAGCAGCAAAGGACAGGGTGGTGGCTACACCTTC
TRBV3-1	TRBJ2-1	NA	TRBD2	CASSPSGIYNEQFF	TGTGCCAGCAGCCCCAGCGGGATTTACAATGAGCAGTTCTTC
TRBV12-3/TRBV12-4	TRBJ1-1	few	NA	CASRWGEFGLNTEAFF	TGTGCCAGCAGATGGGGGGAGTTCGGTTTGAACACTGAAGCTTTCTTT
TRBV9	TRBJ2-7	many	NA	CASSLTELSSYEQYF	TGTGCCAGCAGCCTGACTGAACTTAGCTCCTACGAGCAGTACTTC
TRBV18	TRBJ2-7	many	NA	CASSPGQDYYEQYF	TGTGCCAGCTCACCGGGACAAGACTACTACGAGCAGTACTTC
TRBV23-1	TRBJ2-3	NA	NA	CASSHRRDTQYF	TGCGCCAGCAGTCACCGCCGGGATACGCAGTATTTT
TRBV12-3/TRBV12-4	TRBJ2-3	NA	NA	CASSPPWVGTDTQYF	TGTGCCAGCAGCCCGCCATGGGTAGGCACAGATACGCAGTATTTT
TRBV4-3	TRBJ1-1	few	NA	CASSQVIGMNTEAFF	TGCGCCAGCAGCCAAGTTATTGGCATGAACACTGAAGCTTTCTTT
TRBV7-8	TRBJ2-2	few	NA	CASSFRPGGELFF	TGTGCCAGCAGCTTCCGACCCGGCGGGGAGCTGTTTTTT
TRBV20-1	TRBJ2-7	NA	TRBD1	CSARAAGQAHEQYF	TGCAGTGCTAGAGCGGCGGGACAGGCGCACGAGCAGTACTTC
TRBV6-1	TRBJ2-5	many	TRBD1	CASSLFDRVQETQYF	TGTGCCAGCAGTCTTTTCGACAGGGTCCAAGAGACCCAGTACTTC
TRBV20-1	TRBJ1-2	many	NA	CSARVWGYGYTF	TGCAGTGCTAGAGTGTGGGGCTATGGCTACACCTTC
TRBV12-3/TRBV12-4	TRBJ2-6	many	TRBD1	CASSPGQGAFPGANVLTF	TGTGCCAGCAGTCCGGGACAGGGGGCTTTTCCTGGGGCCAACGTCCTGACTTTC
TRBV9	TRBJ1-1	NA	TRBD1	CASSTRQGEAFF	TGTGCCAGCAGCACTCGACAGGGTGAGGCTTTCTTT
TRBV5-5	TRBJ2-7	NA	NA	CASSPGLITYEQYF	TGTGCCAGCAGTCCGGGACTGATAACCTACGAGCAGTACTTC
TRBV20-1	TRBJ2-7	many	TRBD2	CSARAPSGNYEQYF	TGCAGTGCTAGAGCCCCTAGCGGGAATTACGAGCAGTACTTC
TRBV7-2	TRBJ2-1	many	NA	CASSLEAENEQFF	TGTGCCAGCAGCTTAGAAGCGGAAAATGAGCAGTTCTTC
TRBV20-1	TRBJ2-3	NA	NA	CSARGALADTQYF	TGCAGTGCTAGGGGGGCCCTGGCAGATACGCAGTATTTT
TRBV7-7	TRBJ2-2	many	NA	CASSLLGDTGELFF	TGTGCCAGCAGCTTACTCGGTGACACCGGGGAGCTGTTTTTT
TRBV27	TRBJ2-1	NA	NA	CASRKGTNYNEQFF	TGTGCCAGCAGGAAGGGGACAAATTACAATGAGCAGTTCTTC
TRBV6-2/TRBV6-3	TRBJ2-2	NA	NA	CASSSPPGTTNTGELFF	TGTGCCAGCAGTTCCCCCCCCGGGACCACGAACACCGGGGAGCTGTTTTTT
TRBV20-1	TRBJ2-3	NA	NA	CSARETGLGDTQYF	TGCAGTGCTAGAGAAACCGGGCTGGGAGATACGCAGTATTTT
TRBV7-2	TRBJ2-7	NA	NA	CASSPRGTKTYEQYF	TGTGCCAGCAGCCCTAGGGGGACAAAGACCTACGAGCAGTACTTC
TRBV6-2/TRBV6-3	TRBJ2-2	many	NA	CASSSQTHGELFF	TGTGCCAGCAGTTCCCAGACCCACGGGGAGCTGTTTTTT
TRBV29-1	TRBJ1-2	few	NA	CSVEGQGRGYTF	TGCAGCGTTGAAGGTCAGGGACGAGGCTACACCTTC
TRBV14	TRBJ1-2	few	TRBD1	CASGPGGPYGYTF	TGTGCCAGCGGCCCAGGGGGCCCCTATGGCTACACCTTC
TRBV11-2	TRBJ2-5	few	NA	CASSLVAPPGETQYF	TGTGCCAGCAGCTTAGTAGCTCCGCCGGGAGAGACCCAGTACTTC
TRBV29-1	TRBJ2-7	many	NA	CSVGILRFGTNWEQYF	TGCAGCGTTGGTATCCTACGCTTCGGGACAAATTGGGAGCAGTACTTC
TRBV7-2	TRBJ2-1	many	NA	CASSLVWPVEQFF	TGTGCCAGCAGCTTAGTTTGGCCTGTAGAGCAGTTCTTC